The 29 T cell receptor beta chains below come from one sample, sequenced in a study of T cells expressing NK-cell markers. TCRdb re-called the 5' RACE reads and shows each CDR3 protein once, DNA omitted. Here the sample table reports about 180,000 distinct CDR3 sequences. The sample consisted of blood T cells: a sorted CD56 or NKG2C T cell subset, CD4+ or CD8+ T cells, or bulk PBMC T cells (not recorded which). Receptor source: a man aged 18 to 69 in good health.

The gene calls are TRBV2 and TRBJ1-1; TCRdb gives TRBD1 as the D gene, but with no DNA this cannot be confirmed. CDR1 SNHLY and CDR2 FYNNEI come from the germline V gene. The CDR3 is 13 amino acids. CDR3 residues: CASSTGRITEAFF. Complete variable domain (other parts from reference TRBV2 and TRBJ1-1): EPEVTQTPSHQVTQMGQEVILRCVPISNHLYFYWYRQILGQKVEFLVSFYNNEISEKSEIFDDQFSVERPDGSNFTLKIRSTKLEDSAMYFCASSTGRITEAFFGQGTRLTVV.

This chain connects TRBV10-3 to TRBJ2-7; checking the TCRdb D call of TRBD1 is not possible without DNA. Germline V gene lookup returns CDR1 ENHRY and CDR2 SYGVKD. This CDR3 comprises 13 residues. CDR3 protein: CAISQRDRVEQYF.

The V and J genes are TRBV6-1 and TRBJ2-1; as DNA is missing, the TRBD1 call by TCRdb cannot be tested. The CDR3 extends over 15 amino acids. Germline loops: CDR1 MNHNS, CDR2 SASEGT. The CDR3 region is CASSGGQGLYNEQFF.

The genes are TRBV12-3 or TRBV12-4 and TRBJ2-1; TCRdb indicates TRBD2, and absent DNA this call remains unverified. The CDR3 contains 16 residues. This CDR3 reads CASSFWPRTEGDEQFF.

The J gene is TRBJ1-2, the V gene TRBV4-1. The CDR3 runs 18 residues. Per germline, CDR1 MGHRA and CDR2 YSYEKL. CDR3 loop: CASSQVLAGGAINYGYTF.

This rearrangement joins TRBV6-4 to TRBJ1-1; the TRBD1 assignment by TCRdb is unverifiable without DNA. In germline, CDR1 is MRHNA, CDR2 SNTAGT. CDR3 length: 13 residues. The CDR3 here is CASSDTRQGEAFF.

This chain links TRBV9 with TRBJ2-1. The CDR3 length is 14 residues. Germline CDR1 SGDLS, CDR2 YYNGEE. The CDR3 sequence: CASSVDGSGDEQFF.

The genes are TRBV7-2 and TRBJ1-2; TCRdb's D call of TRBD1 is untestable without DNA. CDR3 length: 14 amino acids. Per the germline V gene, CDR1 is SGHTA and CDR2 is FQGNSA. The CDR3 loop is CASSPRGDSYGYTF.

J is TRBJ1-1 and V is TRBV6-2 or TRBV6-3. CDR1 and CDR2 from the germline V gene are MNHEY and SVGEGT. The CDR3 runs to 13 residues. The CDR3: CASSYRRATEAFF.

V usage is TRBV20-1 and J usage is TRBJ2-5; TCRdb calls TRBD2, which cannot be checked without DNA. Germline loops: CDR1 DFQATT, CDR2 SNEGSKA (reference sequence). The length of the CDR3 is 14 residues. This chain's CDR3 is CSARGTSQPETQYF.

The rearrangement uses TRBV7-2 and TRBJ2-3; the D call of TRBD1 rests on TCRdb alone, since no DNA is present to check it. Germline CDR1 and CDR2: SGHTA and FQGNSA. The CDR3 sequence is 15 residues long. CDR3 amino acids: CASSFLGGSTDTQYF.

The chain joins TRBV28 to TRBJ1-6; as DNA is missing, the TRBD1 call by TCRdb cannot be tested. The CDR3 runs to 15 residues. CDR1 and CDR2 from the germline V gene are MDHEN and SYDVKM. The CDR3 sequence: CASSTPIKENSPLHF.

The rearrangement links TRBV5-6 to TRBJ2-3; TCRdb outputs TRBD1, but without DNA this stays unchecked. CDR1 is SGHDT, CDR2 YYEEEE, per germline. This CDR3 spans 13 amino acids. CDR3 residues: CASGTGGLDTQYF. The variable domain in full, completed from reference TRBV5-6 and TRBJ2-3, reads DAGVTQSPTHLIKTRGQQVTLRCSPKSGHDTVSWYQQALGQGPQFIFQYYEEEERQRGNFPDRFSGHQFPNYSSELNVNALLLGDSALYLCASGTGGLDTQYFGPGTRLTVL.

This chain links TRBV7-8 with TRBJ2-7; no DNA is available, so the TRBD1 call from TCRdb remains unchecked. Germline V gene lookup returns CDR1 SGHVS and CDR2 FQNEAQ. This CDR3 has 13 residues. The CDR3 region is CASSWGQAYEQYF.

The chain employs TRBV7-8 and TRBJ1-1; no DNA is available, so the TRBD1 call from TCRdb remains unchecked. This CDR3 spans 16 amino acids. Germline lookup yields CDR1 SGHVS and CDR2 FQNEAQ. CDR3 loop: CASSLLSGEVNTEAFF.

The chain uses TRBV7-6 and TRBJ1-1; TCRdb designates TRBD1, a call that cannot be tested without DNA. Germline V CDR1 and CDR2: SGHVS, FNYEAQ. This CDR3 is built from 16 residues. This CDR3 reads CASILIPDTASSEAFF.

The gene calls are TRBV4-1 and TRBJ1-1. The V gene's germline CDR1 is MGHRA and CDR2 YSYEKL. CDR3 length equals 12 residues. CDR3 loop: CASRRGHTEAFF.

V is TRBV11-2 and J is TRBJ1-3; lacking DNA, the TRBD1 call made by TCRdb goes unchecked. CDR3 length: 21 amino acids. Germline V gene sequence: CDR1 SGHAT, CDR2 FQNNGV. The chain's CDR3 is CASSLVPSGGRVFYQRNTIYF. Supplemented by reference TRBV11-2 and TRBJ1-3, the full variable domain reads EAGVAQSPRYKIIEKRQSVAFWCNPISGHATLYWYQQILGQGPKLLIQFQNNGVVDDSQLPKDRFSAERLKGVDSTLKIQPAKLEDSAVYLCASSLVPSGGRVFYQRNTIYFGEGSWLTVV.

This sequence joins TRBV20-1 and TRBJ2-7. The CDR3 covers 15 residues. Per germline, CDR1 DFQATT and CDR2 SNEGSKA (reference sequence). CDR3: CSARDHQEVSYEQYF.

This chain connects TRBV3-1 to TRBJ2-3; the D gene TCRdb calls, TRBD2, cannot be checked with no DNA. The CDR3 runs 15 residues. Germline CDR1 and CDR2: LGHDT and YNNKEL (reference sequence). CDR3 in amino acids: CASSQESEEGDTQYF.

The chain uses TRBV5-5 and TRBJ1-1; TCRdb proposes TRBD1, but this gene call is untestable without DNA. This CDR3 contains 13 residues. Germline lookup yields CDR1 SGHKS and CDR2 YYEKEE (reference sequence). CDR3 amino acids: CATWTGTNTEAFF.

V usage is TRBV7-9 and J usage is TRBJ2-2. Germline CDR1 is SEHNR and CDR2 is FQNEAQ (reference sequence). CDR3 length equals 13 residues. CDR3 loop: CASSSTRAGELFF.

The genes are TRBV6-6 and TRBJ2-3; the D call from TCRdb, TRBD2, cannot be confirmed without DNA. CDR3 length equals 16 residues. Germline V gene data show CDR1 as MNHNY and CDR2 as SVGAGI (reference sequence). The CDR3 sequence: CASLAGGYLFTDTQYF.

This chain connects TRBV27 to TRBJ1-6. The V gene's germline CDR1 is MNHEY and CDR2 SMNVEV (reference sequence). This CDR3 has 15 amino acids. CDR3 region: CASSLSSSYNSPLHF.

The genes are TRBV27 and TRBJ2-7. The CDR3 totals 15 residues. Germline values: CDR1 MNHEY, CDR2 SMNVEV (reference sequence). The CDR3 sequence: CASSLLLGKVGEQYF.

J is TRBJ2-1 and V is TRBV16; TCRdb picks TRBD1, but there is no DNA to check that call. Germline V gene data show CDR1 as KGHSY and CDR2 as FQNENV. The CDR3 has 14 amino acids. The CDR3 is CASSSVGGGNEQFF.

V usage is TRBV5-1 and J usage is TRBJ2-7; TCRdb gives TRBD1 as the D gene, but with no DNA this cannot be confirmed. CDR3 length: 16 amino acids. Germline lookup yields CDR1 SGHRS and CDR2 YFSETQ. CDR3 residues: CASSLGAGRGFYEQYF.

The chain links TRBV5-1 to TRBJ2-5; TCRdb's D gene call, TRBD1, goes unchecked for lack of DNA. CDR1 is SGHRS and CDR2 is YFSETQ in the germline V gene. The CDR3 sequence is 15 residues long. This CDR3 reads CASRTPGAHWETQYF.

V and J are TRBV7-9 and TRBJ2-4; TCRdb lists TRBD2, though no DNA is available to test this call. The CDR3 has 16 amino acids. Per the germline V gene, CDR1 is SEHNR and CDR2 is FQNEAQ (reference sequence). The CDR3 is CASSFPTGPSKNIQYF.